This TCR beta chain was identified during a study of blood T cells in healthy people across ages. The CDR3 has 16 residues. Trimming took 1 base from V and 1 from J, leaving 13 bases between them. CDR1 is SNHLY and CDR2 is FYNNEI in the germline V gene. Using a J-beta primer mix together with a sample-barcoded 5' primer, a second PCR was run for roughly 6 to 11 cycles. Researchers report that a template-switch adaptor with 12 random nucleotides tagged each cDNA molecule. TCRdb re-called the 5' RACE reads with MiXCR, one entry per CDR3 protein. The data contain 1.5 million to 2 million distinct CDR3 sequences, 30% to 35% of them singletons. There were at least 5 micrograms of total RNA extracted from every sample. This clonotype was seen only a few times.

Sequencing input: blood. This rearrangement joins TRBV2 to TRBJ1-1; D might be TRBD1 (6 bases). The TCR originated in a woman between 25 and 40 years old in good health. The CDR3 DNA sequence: TGTGCCAGCAGTGAAGTTGGGTGGACAGAGAACACTGAAGCTTTCTTT. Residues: CASSEVGWTENTEAFF. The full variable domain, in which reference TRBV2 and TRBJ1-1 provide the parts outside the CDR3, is EPEVTQTPSHQVTQMGQEVILRCVPISNHLYFYWYRQILGQKVEFLVSFYNNEISEKSEIFDDQFSVERPDGSNFTLKIRSTKLEDSAMYFCASSEVGWTENTEAFFGQGTRLTVV.